This is a list of T cell receptor beta chains from one sample in a study of T-cell reconstitution after alpha-beta-depleted transplantation in children. Using its own MiXCR run on the PCR reads, TCRdb lists one record per CDR3 protein. The data contain about 600,000 distinct CDR3 sequences, 10% to 13% of them singletons. The sample here was PBMCs from the stem cell graft donor, taken from the stem cell graft. The origin of the receptors is a human donor who donated a stem cell graft to a child with acute myeloid leukemia. Both conserved end residues are part of each CDR3. The D gene is left open where the match is weak. The size of a clone is reported for some rows only, either as once, few or many, or as a class for expanded clones.

cdr3_length	d_call	v_call	clone_size	j_call	cdr3_aa	cdr3_nt
15	TRBD2	TRBV20-1	.	TRBJ2-3	CSARSAGGPGDTQYF	TGCAGTGCTAGAAGTGCGGGAGGGCCAGGAGATACGCAGTATTTT
12	.	TRBV9	many	TRBJ2-7	CASSGRLGEQYF	TGTGCCAGCAGCGGCAGGTTGGGGGAGCAGTACTTC
14	.	TRBV12-3/TRBV12-4	.	TRBJ1-3	CASSIGGNGNTIYF	TGTGCCAGCAGTATCGGGGGGAATGGAAACACCATATATTTT
21	TRBD2	TRBV27	few	TRBJ2-3	CASTHTPGLAGLLSSTDTQYF	TGTGCCAGCACCCACACCCCGGGACTAGCGGGACTTCTTTCTAGCACAGATACGCAGTATTTT
14	TRBD2	TRBV4-2	.	TRBJ2-7	CASSQDRLAREQYF	TGTGCCAGCAGCCAAGATAGACTAGCTCGAGAGCAGTACTTC
17	TRBD1	TRBV28	few	TRBJ2-1	CASSSIRQGRRDNEQFF	TGTGCCAGCAGCTCCATCCGACAGGGTAGGCGGGACAATGAGCAGTTCTTC
13	.	TRBV20-1	.	TRBJ2-5	CSAPKRLQETQYF	TGCAGTGCGCCGAAGCGGTTACAAGAGACCCAGTACTTC
11	.	TRBV20-1	few	TRBJ2-7	CSARALLGQYF	TGCAGTGCTCGAGCCCTTTTAGGGCAGTACTTC
14	TRBD1	TRBV20-1	few	TRBJ2-7	CSAPGTGKSYEQYF	TGCAGTGCACCTGGGACAGGGAAAAGCTACGAGCAGTACTTC
19	TRBD2	TRBV20-1	.	TRBJ2-7	CSAGGTDGLAGGSPYEQYF	TGCAGTGCTGGGGGGACGGACGGACTAGCGGGAGGGAGCCCCTACGAGCAGTACTTC
14	TRBD1	TRBV6-5	.	TRBJ1-2	CASSRDRGDYGYTF	TGTGCCAGCAGCCGCGACAGGGGTGACTATGGCTACACCTTC
15	TRBD1	TRBV29-1	.	TRBJ2-3	CSVVPDRGLADTQYF	TGCAGCGTTGTTCCGGACAGGGGGCTGGCAGATACGCAGTATTTT
18	TRBD2	TRBV4-2	once	TRBJ2-7	CASSQGAPWSGSPYEQYF	TGTGCCAGCAGCCAAGGCGCCCCCTGGAGCGGGAGTCCCTACGAGCAGTACTTC
17	.	TRBV25-1	few	TRBJ1-2	CASSEGGRGPPLEGYTF	TGTGCCAGCAGTGAAGGCGGGAGGGGCCCACCCCTGGAGGGCTACACCTTC
13	.	TRBV7-2	.	TRBJ1-4	CASSPWEDEKLFF	TGTGCCAGCAGCCCATGGGAGGATGAAAAACTGTTTTTT
15	TRBD2	TRBV7-2	few	TRBJ2-1	CASSQGTSGASGQFF	TGTGCCAGCAGCCAAGGGACTAGCGGGGCCTCAGGGCAGTTCTTC
19	.	TRBV6-5	many	TRBJ2-1	CASSFSLAGGGSSYNEQFF	TGTGCCAGCAGTTTCTCTTTAGCCGGAGGGGGCAGCTCCTACAATGAGCAGTTCTTC
16	TRBD2	TRBV9	.	TRBJ2-1	CASSTRLAGDFNEQFF	TGTGCCAGCAGCACCCGACTAGCGGGAGACTTCAATGAGCAGTTCTTC
19	TRBD2	TRBV12-5	few	TRBJ2-1	CASGTGLAGGRGKYNEQFF	TGTGCTAGTGGTACGGGACTAGCGGGAGGGCGGGGTAAATACAATGAGCAGTTCTTC
13	TRBD1	TRBV9	many	TRBJ2-1	CASSVDRGLEQFF	TGTGCCAGCAGCGTAGACAGGGGGCTTGAGCAGTTCTTC
15	TRBD1	TRBV20-1	.	TRBJ1-2	CSAGKPGQGPGGYTF	TGCAGTGCGGGGAAACCGGGACAGGGCCCAGGGGGCTACACCTTC
17	TRBD2	TRBV6-2/TRBV6-3	few	TRBJ2-1	CASRGGLAEFSYNEQFF	TGTGCCAGCAGAGGGGGACTAGCGGAATTCTCCTACAATGAGCAGTTCTTC
14	.	TRBV7-6	.	TRBJ1-5	CASSTHPSGQPQHF	TGTGCCAGCAGCACCCACCCCTCGGGTCAGCCCCAGCATTTT
13	.	TRBV12-3/TRBV12-4	many	TRBJ2-2	CASSRGLTGELFF	TGTGCCAGCAGCCGTGGACTAACCGGGGAGCTGTTTTTT
16	TRBD1	TRBV11-1	.	TRBJ2-2	CASSQETGANTGELFF	TGTGCCAGCAGCCAAGAAACAGGGGCGAACACCGGGGAGCTGTTTTTT
14	.	TRBV20-1	few	TRBJ1-3	CSARRGDTGNTIYF	TGCAGTGCTCGGAGGGGGGACACTGGAAACACCATATATTTT
11	.	TRBV29-1	many	TRBJ1-2	CSGSTYYGYTF	TGCAGCGGTTCAACATACTATGGCTACACCTTC
14	.	TRBV28	.	TRBJ2-2	CARGPGPLAGELFF	TGTGCCAGGGGCCCCGGGCCCTTGGCCGGGGAGCTGTTTTTT
12	.	TRBV30	few	TRBJ1-4	CAWSPSDAKLFF	TGTGCCTGGAGCCCCTCGGATGCAAAACTGTTTTTT
15	.	TRBV5-1	few	TRBJ2-1	CASSGQTGPSNEQFF	TGCGCCAGCAGCGGGCAAACAGGGCCGAGCAATGAGCAGTTCTTC
14	TRBD2	TRBV29-1	few	TRBJ2-1	CSVERRLAPNEQFF	TGCAGCGTTGAAAGGAGACTAGCTCCTAATGAGCAGTTCTTC
11	.	TRBV12-3/TRBV12-4	many	TRBJ2-1	CASSPTFEQFF	TGTGCCAGCAGTCCGACATTTGAGCAGTTCTTC
14	.	TRBV20-1	many	TRBJ1-6	CSAPRRAENSPLHF	TGCAGTGCTCCCCGACGGGCGGAGAATTCACCCCTCCACTTT
14	.	TRBV7-3	few	TRBJ2-7	CASSPGRDSSEQYF	TGTGCCAGCAGCCCCGGGCGGGATTCCAGCGAGCAGTACTTC
11	.	TRBV29-1	many	TRBJ2-1	CSVDKGGGQFF	TGCAGCGTTGACAAGGGGGGAGGGCAGTTCTTC
15	.	TRBV10-3	many	TRBJ2-3	CAISESSSRPDTQYF	TGTGCCATCAGTGAGTCGAGTAGCCGCCCAGATACGCAGTATTTT
13	.	TRBV20-1	.	TRBJ2-4	CSQTPENKNIQYF	TGCAGCCAAACGCCGGAGAACAAAAACATTCAGTACTTC
16	.	TRBV28	.	TRBJ1-5	CASSLQVGTMGQPQHF	TGTGCCAGCAGCCTACAGGTTGGGACAATGGGTCAGCCCCAGCATTTT
12	.	TRBV24-1	.	TRBJ2-1	CATSDLRAIQFF	TGTGCCACCAGTGATTTGCGTGCTATTCAGTTCTTC
13	TRBD2	TRBV29-1	many	TRBJ2-3	CSVWTSGTDTQYF	TGCAGCGTATGGACTAGCGGGACAGATACGCAGTATTTT
12	.	TRBV4-2	.	TRBJ2-7	CASSQGHWEQYF	TGTGCCAGCAGCCAAGGGCACTGGGAGCAGTACTTC
17	TRBD1	TRBV3-1	few	TRBJ1-4	CASSQDPTGRTNEKLFF	TGTGCCAGCAGCCAAGATCCGACAGGGAGAACTAATGAAAAACTGTTTTTT
15	TRBD1	TRBV12-3/TRBV12-4	few	TRBJ1-5	CASSRQGRGNQPQHF	TGTGCCAGCAGTAGACAGGGAAGGGGCAATCAGCCCCAGCATTTT
14	TRBD2	TRBV20-1	once	TRBJ2-7	CSATLAGGRYEQYF	TGCAGTGCTACACTAGCGGGAGGCCGGTACGAGCAGTACTTC